This is a list of T cell receptor beta chains from one sample in a study of blood T cell repertoires in COVID-19. Sequenced by immunoSEQ multiplex PCR; TCRdb stores in-frame clones only, minus some. The repertoire has 100,000 to 150,000 clones, 86% of them found once; the top ten carry about 4.5%. The sample taken for sequencing was peripheral blood. Receptor source: a man between 35 and 55 years old with acute or convalescent COVID-19. The CDR3 runs from the conserved cysteine through the conserved F or W. D genes are given only for firm matches. A row's size may be missing; if present it is once, few, many or a size class.

>.|TRBV5-1|TRBJ1-1|.
TGCGCCAGCAGCTCCCAGGGGAACACTGAAGCTTTCTTT
CASSSQGNTEAFF
>.|TRBV30|TRBJ2-3|.
TGTGCCTGGGTCCGTGAGGTCACAGATACGCAGTATTTT
CAWVREVTDTQYF
>.|TRBV30|TRBJ1-1|.
TGTGCCTGGAGAGCGGAGCCGAACACTGAAGCTTTCTTT
CAWRAEPNTEAFF
>.|TRBV5-6|TRBJ1-2|.
TGTGCCAGCAGCTTAGACAACAACTATGGCTACACCTTC
CASSLDNNYGYTF
>.|TRBV6-5|TRBJ1-4|.
TGTGCCACCGCAACAGGGAATAGTGAAAAACTGTTTTTT
CATATGNSEKLFF
>TRBD1|TRBV7-8|TRBJ1-1|.
TGTGCCAGCAGCTTAGCCCCGACAGGGATGAACACTGAAGCTTTCTTT
CASSLAPTGMNTEAFF
>TRBD2|TRBV10-3|TRBJ2-7|.
TGTGCCATCAGTGCGGGACTAGCGGGAGTAAACGAGCAGTACTTC
CAISAGLAGVNEQYF
>TRBD1|TRBV9|TRBJ2-7|.
TGTGCCAGCAGCGTAGCGGGACAGGGGGGCGAGCAGTACTTC
CASSVAGQGGEQYF
>TRBD1|TRBV6-5|TRBJ1-6|once
TGTGCCAGCTTGCTCCGGGACAGACATAATTCACCCCTCCACTTT
CASLLRDRHNSPLHF
>.|TRBV15|TRBJ1-5|.
TGTGCCACCAGCAGAGGCGGGGCTCGGAATCAGCCCCAGCATTTT
CATSRGGARNQPQHF
>.|TRBV6-5|TRBJ1-5|few
TGTGCCAGCATTGGGCAGCCGGGACAGCCCCAGCATTTT
CASIGQPGQPQHF
>.|TRBV7-7|TRBJ1-5|.
TGTGCTAGCAGTCCAATGATCGCGCGGAAAGGGGTGAGCAATCAGCCCCAGCATTTT
CASSPMIARKGVSNQPQHF
>.|TRBV5-5|TRBJ2-1|.
TGTGCCAGCAGCTTGGGGGCGCAAAACAATGAGCAGTTCTTC
CASSLGAQNNEQFF
>.|TRBV5-8|TRBJ2-5|.
TGTGCCAGCAGCGTGATGACAGGCCCGTCAGAGACCCAGTACTTC
CASSVMTGPSETQYF
>TRBD1|TRBV27|TRBJ2-7|.
TGTGCCAGCAGTTACGCCCCCCTTCGGACAGGGGGCGGCTACGAGCAGTACTTC
CASSYAPLRTGGGYEQYF
>.|TRBV29-1|TRBJ1-1|.
TGCAGCGTTGAAGCCCTACAGGGAGGGGACACTGAAGCTTTCTTT
CSVEALQGGDTEAFF
>.|TRBV7-2|TRBJ2-2|.
TGTGCCAGCAGCCGGATGGGACACGTTTCCGGGGAGCTGTTTTTT
CASSRMGHVSGELFF
>.|TRBV11-3|TRBJ1-1|.
TGTGCCAGCAGCCCCTCGGTGGGCGGACAGAACACTGAAGCTTTCTTT
CASSPSVGGQNTEAFF
>.|TRBV30|TRBJ1-5|.
TGTGCCCTAGGAGGGGCGCGCAATCAGCCCCAGCATTTT
CALGGARNQPQHF
>TRBD1|TRBV27|TRBJ1-5|.
TGTGCCAGCAGTCCCGGGACAGGGAAGGGGAGCAATCAGCCCCAGCATTTT
CASSPGTGKGSNQPQHF
>.|TRBV19|TRBJ1-3|.
TGTGCCAGTACTCCTACAGGGAACACCATATATTTT
CASTPTGNTIYF
>.|TRBV18|TRBJ2-7|.
TGTGCCAGCTCACCACCGCACACCTCCTACGAGCAGTACTTC
CASSPPHTSYEQYF
>.|TRBV4-1|TRBJ1-4|.
TGCGCCAGCGATGGCAGGTTCTCCGGGGGTGAAAAACTGTTTTTT
CASDGRFSGGEKLFF
>.|TRBV30|TRBJ1-2|few
TGTGCCTGGAGAGGGTTGGGGGCGTTGGCTAACTATGGCTACACCTTC
CAWRGLGALANYGYTF
>.|TRBV24-1|TRBJ1-2|.
TGTGCCACCAGTGATTCCAACAGGGACGGCTACACCTTC
CATSDSNRDGYTF
>TRBD2|TRBV5-4|TRBJ2-7|.
TGTGCCAGCAGCTTGTCGGGAGGTGTATACGAGCAGTACTTC
CASSLSGGVYEQYF
>.|TRBV11-2|TRBJ2-7|.
TGTGCCAGCAGCTTAGATCATCTCTTCGGCGAGCAGTACTTC
CASSLDHLFGEQYF
>TRBD1|TRBV7-8|TRBJ1-1|.
TGTGCCAGCAGCTTCGGGACAGAGAACACTGAAGCTTTCTTT
CASSFGTENTEAFF
>TRBD1|TRBV7-9|TRBJ1-6|.
TGTGCCAGCAGCTTCTTTACAGGGGGGACAGGATCACCCCTCCACTTT
CASSFFTGGTGSPLHF
>TRBD1|TRBV30|TRBJ1-4|.
TGTGCCTGGAGTGTAGGGGGGACAGGTGAAGAAAAACTGTTTTTT
CAWSVGGTGEEKLFF
>TRBD1|TRBV7-2|TRBJ2-7|.
TGTGCCAGCAGTCCCGACAGGGTGGGCGAGCAGTACTTC
CASSPDRVGEQYF
>.|TRBV6-1|TRBJ1-4|.
TGTGCCAGCAGTGAAGCGCTTGGTGTAGAGGGCCTTGCAACTAATGAAAAACTGTTTTTT
CASSEALGVEGLATNEKLFF
>TRBD2|TRBV7-9|TRBJ2-3|once
TGTGCCAGCAGCTCCCAACTAGCGGGGGTGCCAGATACGCAGTATTTT
CASSSQLAGVPDTQYF
>.|TRBV6-5|TRBJ1-2|.
TGTGCCAGCGTTAAGAGCGGGGGGGGTGGCTACACCTTC
CASVKSGGGGYTF
>TRBD1|TRBV6-6|TRBJ2-7|once
TGTGCCAGCAGTCTAAGACAGGGGGGCCGGGACGAGCAGTACTTC
CASSLRQGGRDEQYF
>TRBD1|TRBV5-1|TRBJ2-4|.
TGCGCCAGCAGCATAGACAGGGGTGAAAACATTCAGTACTTC
CASSIDRGENIQYF
>.|TRBV5-4|TRBJ1-1|.
TGTGCCAGCAGCTTGGGACAGGACAACACTGAAGCTTTCTTT
CASSLGQDNTEAFF
>TRBD1|TRBV15|TRBJ1-5|.
TGTGCCACCAGCACCAGGGGGGCTGGGCCCCAGCATTTT
CATSTRGAGPQHF
>.|TRBV12-2|TRBJ1-1|.
TGTGCAAGTCGCTCAACCGTCCGAACCCGCGGCACTGAAGCTTTCTTT
CASRSTVRTRGTEAFF
>TRBD1|TRBV18|TRBJ1-5|.
TGTGCCAGCTCAATTGGGGACAGGGGTCAGCCCCAGCATTTT
CASSIGDRGQPQHF
>.|TRBV29-1|TRBJ2-2|.
TGCAGCGTTGTGGCTAGGAAAAACACCGGGGAGCTGTTTTTT
CSVVARKNTGELFF
>TRBD1|TRBV7-8|TRBJ2-7|many
TGTGCCAGCAGCCCGCTTAGGACAGGGGAGGAGCAGTACTTC
CASSPLRTGEEQYF
>.|TRBV6-6|TRBJ2-7|.
TGTGCCAGCAGTTATCCAGGGGCCACCTACGAGCAGTACTTC
CASSYPGATYEQYF
>TRBD1|TRBV4-3|TRBJ1-6|few
TGCGCCAGCAGCCCCGGGACAGGTTTTGGTTCACCCCTCCACTTT
CASSPGTGFGSPLHF
>.|TRBV12-3/TRBV12-4|TRBJ2-7|.
TGTGCCAGCAGTTACCAGTTCTACGAGCAGTACTTC
CASSYQFYEQYF
>TRBD2|TRBV4-1|TRBJ2-5|.
TGCGCCAGCAGCCATTCTAGCGGGGGGGCTGGAGAAGAGACCCAGTACTTC
CASSHSSGGAGEETQYF
>TRBD1|TRBV10-3|TRBJ1-5|.
TGTGCCATCAGTGACCCGGACAGGGGGGGCAATCAGCCCCAGCATTTT
CAISDPDRGGNQPQHF
>.|TRBV10-3|TRBJ2-5|.
TGTGCCATCAGTGAAGACAGGAGGTGGGAGACCCAGTACTTC
CAISEDRRWETQYF
>.|TRBV9|TRBJ2-2|.
TGTGCCAGCAGCGTACTACAGGGCACCGGGGAGCTGTTTTTT
CASSVLQGTGELFF
>.|TRBV5-1|TRBJ2-7|.
TGCGCCAGCAGCTTGGTTGGCCCCGGGACTGGGACCTACGAGCAGTACTTC
CASSLVGPGTGTYEQYF
>.|TRBV30|TRBJ2-1|.
TGTGCCTGGAGTAGAGCGAATGAGCAGTTCTTC
CAWSRANEQFF